Included here is one TCR beta chain sequence, with context. Its target is not known. Extracted RNA was reverse transcribed, and the resulting cDNA served as sequencing template. Here immunoSEQ multiplex PCR was the method, and the copy in TCRdb shows in-frame clones only, minus some. The sample includes 100,000 to 150,000 clones, 45% to 50% seen only once; the top ten take approximately 18%. The sample is drawn from a study of CD8+ T cells in alopecia areata. Regarding the study as a whole: Patients shared TCRs less clearly than mice did, possibly for HLA-related reasons.

This receptor was identified in a human donor with alopecia areata. The material was CD8+ T cells sorted from blood, obtained at week 0.

CDR3 DNA sequence: TGTGCCAGCAGTTCCGGGCCAAAAGGTAATCAGCCCCAGCATTTT. It is translated as CASSSGPKGNQPQHF. The rearrangement uses TRBV27 and TRBJ1-5; the D is unclear. V dropped 4 bases and J dropped 4 bases, with 14 bases sitting between them. CDR1 and CDR2 from the germline V gene are MNHEY and SMNVEV (reference sequence). This CDR3 comprises 15 residues.